This T cell receptor beta chain was documented in a study of cytomegalovirus exposure and HLA in healthy donors. For the study at large: The Caucasian-associated ancestry cluster contained around four fifths of the 300 to 400 genotyped donors.

Worth noting for this clone: The antigen is unknown. Other nucleotide sequences from this sample produce the same CDR3.

Unmatched junction bases numbered 6, after V lost 5 bases and J lost 8 bases. Germline V CDR1 and CDR2: SGHRS, YFSETQ. The CDR3 totals 14 residues. Among the donors, all were healthy bone marrow donors. PCR used 60 Vbeta primers and 13 Jbeta primers. Some clones are missing from TCRdb's copy, which holds only in-frame ones; the method was immunoSEQ multiplex PCR. The sample shows about 160,000 clones, around three quarters of them seen only once. The study's findings and limits: One later analysis reportedly identified an Asian-associated ancestry cluster that showed fewer N-insertions than the roughly 600-donor mean. Prediction of most subjects' HLA-A and HLA-B alleles by TCR beta sequences was reportedly accurate.

This TCR came from a young man in good health and CMV-seropositive. Sequencing was done on a sample of PBMCs. J is TRBJ1-4 and V is TRBV5-1, with 10 bases aligning to TRBD1. CDR3 loop: CASSRGQGKEKLFF. The CDR3 DNA reads TGCGCCAGCAGTAGGGGACAGGGGAAAGAAAAACTGTTTTTT.